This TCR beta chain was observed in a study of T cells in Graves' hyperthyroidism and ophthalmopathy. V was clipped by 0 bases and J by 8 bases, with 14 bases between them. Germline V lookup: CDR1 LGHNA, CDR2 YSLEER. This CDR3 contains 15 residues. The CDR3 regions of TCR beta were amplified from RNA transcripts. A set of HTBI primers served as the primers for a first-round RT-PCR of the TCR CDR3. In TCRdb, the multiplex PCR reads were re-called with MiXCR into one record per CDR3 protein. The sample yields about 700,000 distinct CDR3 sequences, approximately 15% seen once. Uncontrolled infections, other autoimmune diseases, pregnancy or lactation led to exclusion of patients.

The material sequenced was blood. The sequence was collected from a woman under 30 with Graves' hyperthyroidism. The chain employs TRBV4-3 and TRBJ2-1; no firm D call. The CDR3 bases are TGCGCCAGCAGCCAAGATAATCCCGCACCCGATGAGCAGTTCTTC. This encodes CASSQDNPAPDEQFF.